Listed below are T cell receptor beta chains from one sample, sequenced in a study of T cell changes during pregnancy in multiple sclerosis. Using immunoSEQ multiplex PCR, the repertoire was profiled, and TCRdb retains in-frame clones only, with some absent. This table has more than 80,000 clones, 90% to 95% appearing once. The specimen comprised PBMCs, sampled in the first trimester of pregnancy. These receptors came from a female donor in good health, serving as a control in a pregnancy study. Some clones in this sample may be carry-over from other donors' samples. CDR3s include the opening cysteine and the closing phenylalanine or tryptophan. A D gene is named only where the DNA matches it firmly. Clone size is not always given. Where it is, it says once, few, many or a class for expanded clones.

TRBJ2-3,NA,TRBD1,TRBV7-3,CASSITGGKDTQYF,TGTGCCAGCAGCATCACAGGGGGCAAAGATACGCAGTATTTT
TRBJ2-5,once,NA,TRBV9,CASSVSGPQETQYF,TGTGCCAGCAGCGTATCAGGCCCCCAAGAGACCCAGTACTTC
TRBJ1-3,NA,NA,TRBV12-5,CASGFNSGNTIYF,TGTGCTAGTGGTTTCAACTCTGGAAACACCATATATTTT
TRBJ2-7,NA,TRBD2,TRBV5-1,CASSLEPLGWAGGFYEQYF,TGCGCCAGCAGCTTGGAACCTCTTGGATGGGCGGGGGGTTTCTACGAGCAGTACTTC
TRBJ2-5,NA,TRBD1,TRBV7-8,CASSLRGQREETQYF,TGTGCCAGCAGCTTACGGGGACAGAGGGAAGAGACCCAGTACTTC
TRBJ2-7,NA,TRBD1,TRBV28,CASDNMGQDIYEQYF,TGTGCCAGTGATAATATGGGACAGGATATCTACGAGCAGTACTTC
TRBJ1-6,NA,NA,TRBV6-1,CASSNLGRGWSPLHF,TGTGCCAGCAGTAACCTCGGGAGGGGTTGGTCACCCCTCCACTTT
TRBJ1-2,once,NA,TRBV2,CAGQPGANYGYTF,TGTGCCGGTCAACCGGGGGCTAACTATGGCTACACCTTC
TRBJ2-1,few,TRBD2,TRBV7-3,CASSYSGLADNEQFF,TGTGCCAGCAGCTATTCGGGACTAGCGGACAATGAGCAGTTCTTC
TRBJ2-1,NA,TRBD1,TRBV7-9,CASSPRQGDNEQFF,TGTGCCAGCAGCCCCAGACAGGGGGACAATGAGCAGTTCTTC
TRBJ1-2,once,TRBD1,TRBV5-1,CASSLGDRGNGYTF,TGCGCCAGCAGCTTGGGTGACAGGGGGAATGGCTACACCTTC
TRBJ2-5,NA,NA,TRBV28,CASSLGHPETQYF,TGTGCCAGCAGTTTGGGGCACCCGGAGACCCAGTACTTC
TRBJ2-7,once,TRBD2,TRBV6-1,CASSSDSPGGYEQYF,TGTGCCAGCAGTTCTGACAGCCCGGGGGGTTACGAGCAGTACTTC
TRBJ1-4,NA,NA,TRBV28,CASRQVANEKLFF,TGTGCCAGCCGACAGGTAGCTAATGAAAAACTGTTTTTT
TRBJ2-6,NA,NA,TRBV27,CASSYGSGGGAGANVLTF,TGTGCCAGCAGCTACGGGAGTGGAGGGGGCGCCGGGGCCAACGTCCTGACTTTC
TRBJ2-5,NA,NA,TRBV7-3,CASSSLRVQETQYF,TGTGCCAGCAGCTCTTTGCGGGTTCAAGAGACCCAGTACTTC
TRBJ1-2,NA,NA,TRBV6-5,CASSSDPGYGYTF,TGTGCCAGCAGCTCTGACCCAGGGTATGGCTACACCTTC
TRBJ1-4,NA,TRBD1,TRBV9,CASSPTGGLATNEKLFF,TGTGCCAGCAGCCCGACAGGGGGCCTTGCAACTAATGAAAAACTGTTTTTT
TRBJ1-2,NA,NA,TRBV11-2,CASSFYYGYTF,TGTGCCAGCAGCTTCTACTATGGCTACACCTTC
TRBJ2-1,NA,TRBD2,TRBV27,CASTGTSGTSSYNEQFF,TGTGCCAGCACGGGGACTAGCGGGACGAGCTCCTACAATGAGCAGTTCTTC
TRBJ1-2,NA,NA,TRBV7-9,CASSLREGDINYGYTF,TGTGCCAGCAGCTTAAGGGAAGGGGATATCAACTATGGCTACACCTTC
TRBJ2-4,NA,TRBD2,TRBV13,CASKRGGNIQYF,TGTGCCAGTAAGCGGGGGGGGAACATTCAGTACTTC
TRBJ2-3,NA,NA,TRBV19,CASSIDLETDTQYF,TGTGCCAGTAGTATAGATTTGGAGACAGATACGCAGTATTTT
TRBJ2-1,NA,TRBD1,TRBV7-3,CASSWIGQGARLSPSGRNEQFF,TGTGCCAGCAGCTGGATTGGACAGGGGGCACGACTAAGCCCCAGCGGGAGGAATGAGCAGTTCTTC
TRBJ2-2,NA,TRBD2,TRBV30,CAWIPRRGEASLTGELFF,TGTGCCTGGATCCCGAGACGGGGGGAGGCCTCCCTCACCGGGGAGCTGTTTTTT
TRBJ1-2,NA,NA,TRBV28,CASIWAPNGYTF,TGTGCCAGCATTTGGGCTCCGAATGGCTACACCTTC
TRBJ2-1,NA,TRBD1,TRBV2,CASSLDRGLYNEQFF,TGTGCCAGCAGTTTGGACAGGGGGCTCTACAATGAGCAGTTCTTC
TRBJ2-7,NA,TRBD2,TRBV10-1,CASSEWTGGYSEQYF,TGCGCCAGCAGTGAATGGACGGGGGGGTACTCCGAGCAGTACTTC
TRBJ2-6,NA,TRBD2,TRBV7-8,CASSPLSGGLSGANVLTF,TGTGCCAGCAGCCCTCTCAGCGGGGGCCTCTCTGGGGCCAACGTCCTGACTTTC
TRBJ2-7,once,TRBD1,TRBV2,CASIIQGPRSEQYF,TGTGCCAGCATAATACAGGGGCCGCGGTCCGAGCAGTACTTC
TRBJ2-7,NA,TRBD2,TRBV6-1,CASSGQASGAYEQYF,TGTGCCAGCAGTGGCCAGGCTAGCGGTGCCTACGAGCAGTACTTC
TRBJ2-2,NA,NA,TRBV9,CASSVGAFRTGELFF,TGTGCCAGCAGCGTGGGGGCATTTCGTACCGGGGAGCTGTTTTTT
TRBJ1-2,once,NA,TRBV28,CASSLPPTYGYTF,TGTGCCAGCAGTTTACCCCCTACCTATGGCTACACCTTC
TRBJ2-5,NA,NA,TRBV7-6,CASSPRERQETQYF,TGTGCCAGCAGCCCTCGGGAGAGGCAAGAGACCCAGTACTTC
TRBJ2-5,NA,TRBD2,TRBV7-8,CASSPGGLAGRETQYF,TGTGCCAGCAGCCCAGGGGGACTAGCGGGAAGGGAGACCCAGTACTTC
TRBJ2-3,NA,NA,TRBV6-4,CASSDGSGGTDTQYF,TGTGCCAGCAGTGACGGCTCAGGGGGCACAGATACGCAGTATTTT
TRBJ1-4,NA,NA,TRBV29-1,CSVGEFGELATNEKLFF,TGCAGCGTTGGGGAGTTTGGGGAGCTTGCAACTAATGAAAAACTGTTTTTT
TRBJ1-1,NA,NA,TRBV10-3,CAIKPRDTEAFF,TGTGCCATCAAGCCCCGGGACACTGAAGCTTTCTTT
TRBJ2-1,NA,TRBD1,TRBV20-1,CSATTGGQFFF,TGCAGTGCAACGACAGGGGGTCAATTCTTCTTC
TRBJ2-7,NA,NA,TRBV5-6,CASSLGSRADTYEQYF,TGTGCCAGCAGCTTGGGGTCGCGGGCCGACACCTACGAGCAGTACTTC
TRBJ2-7,NA,TRBD2,TRBV18,CASSPPISGRGEQYF,TGTGCCAGCTCACCACCGATCAGCGGGAGGGGTGAGCAGTACTTC
TRBJ2-5,NA,TRBD2,TRBV29-1,CSVLFTKAGVEETQYF,TGCAGCGTTCTTTTTACCAAAGCGGGAGTAGAAGAGACCCAGTACTTC
TRBJ2-7,NA,NA,TRBV5-6,CASNLSPSSYEQYF,TGTGCCAGCAACTTGTCCCCGAGCTCCTACGAGCAGTACTTC
TRBJ1-5,NA,NA,TRBV6-4,CASSQDWGGQPQHF,TGTGCCAGCAGTCAAGATTGGGGGGGTCAGCCCCAGCATTTT
TRBJ1-5,once,NA,TRBV5-1,CASSPGGWNQPQHF,TGCGCCAGCAGCCCGGGGGGGTGGAATCAGCCCCAGCATTTT
TRBJ2-6,NA,NA,TRBV7-9,CASRYAGANVLTF,TGTGCCAGCAGATATGCTGGGGCCAACGTCCTGACTTTC
TRBJ2-7,NA,TRBD1,TRBV5-1,CASSPPTGTEQYF,TGCGCCAGCAGCCCGCCGACAGGGACCGAGCAGTACTTC
TRBJ1-4,NA,NA,TRBV28,CASSPHTTNEKLFF,TGTGCCAGCAGTCCCCACACAACTAATGAAAAACTGTTTTTT
TRBJ1-4,NA,NA,TRBV18,CASSPRQTTNEKLFF,TGTGCCAGCTCACCACGACAGACAACTAATGAAAAACTGTTTTTT
TRBJ2-7,NA,TRBD1,TRBV28,CASSSYRGPSYEQYF,TGTGCCAGCAGTTCATACAGGGGACCCTCCTACGAGCAGTACTTC
TRBJ2-1,NA,TRBD2,TRBV14,CASSPGLAGEGEQFF,TGTGCCAGCAGCCCGGGACTAGCGGGGGAGGGTGAGCAGTTCTTC
TRBJ2-3,NA,NA,TRBV9,CASSVDRQEVVDTQYF,TGTGCCAGCAGCGTAGATCGACAGGAGGTTGTAGATACGCAGTATTTT
TRBJ1-4,NA,NA,TRBV28,CAVRGSGNEKLFF,TGTGCCGTCAGGGGTTCAGGGAATGAAAAACTGTTTTTT
TRBJ1-3,NA,NA,TRBV5-6,CASSHWILRSGNTIYF,TGTGCCAGCAGCCACTGGATTCTGAGGTCTGGAAACACCATATATTTT
TRBJ1-1,once,NA,TRBV6-5,CASSYLRGWNTEAFF,TGTGCCAGCAGTTACTTGAGGGGGTGGAACACTGAAGCTTTCTTT